What follows is one T cell receptor (beta chain) and its context. CDR3 length: 18 residues. Germline-derived CDR1 and CDR2 are SEHNR and FQNEAQ (reference sequence). With V trimmed by 5 bases and J by 3 bases, 16 bases remained unmatched. The data derive from a study of blood T cell repertoires in COVID-19. The wider study: The samples span acute and convalescent COVID-19 from the United States, Italy and Spain.

Original analysis: Estimation of nucleated cell counts relied on the amplification of reference gene primers. Libraries were prepared by immunoSEQ multiplex PCR; TCRdb keeps only in-frame clonotypes and omits some of them. For V, J and clone size, that table is used; D and trimming come from the DNA. This table has 75,000 to 80,000 clones, about 87% appearing once. Material for sequencing was peripheral blood. The V gene is TRBV7-9, the J gene TRBJ1-3, with 7 bases fitting TRBD1. This TCR came from a human donor in a cohort sampled during active COVID-19. CDR3 bases: TGTGCCAGCAGCGGCCGAGGACAGGAGGTCTCTGTTGGAAACACCATATATTTT. Translated, it gives CASSGRGQEVSVGNTIYF.